The rows below give T cell receptor beta chains drawn from one sample of a study of blood T cell repertoires in COVID-19. Assay used: immunoSEQ multiplex PCR; TCRdb lists only in-frame clones, some missing. The table shows approximately 200,000 clones, with 88% occurring only once. Sequenced material: peripheral blood. These receptors all come from a man between 70 and 80 years old with acute or convalescent COVID-19. CDR3s include the opening cysteine and the closing phenylalanine or tryptophan. D genes are given only for firm matches. The size of a clone is reported for some rows only, either as once, few or many, or as a class for expanded clones.

D gene	J gene	clone size	V gene	CDR3 protein	CDR3 DNA
.	TRBJ2-7	.	TRBV30	CAWSAPGHSRWEQYF	TGTGCCTGGAGCGCCCCGGGACACTCAAGGTGGGAGCAGTACTTC
TRBD2	TRBJ2-7	once	TRBV5-4	CASSLEGSGRFEQYF	TGTGCCAGCAGCTTGGAGGGTAGCGGGAGGTTCGAGCAGTACTTC
.	TRBJ2-7	.	TRBV2	CASRGGQYDYEQYF	TGTGCCAGCAGAGGTGGACAATATGATTACGAGCAGTACTTC
TRBD2	TRBJ2-5	.	TRBV30	CAWSVSSGSWETQYF	TGTGCCTGGAGTGTATCAAGCGGGAGCTGGGAGACCCAGTACTTC
.	TRBJ2-5	.	TRBV7-3	CASSRYPGEETQYF	TGTGCCAGCAGCCGATACCCAGGGGAAGAGACCCAGTACTTC
TRBD1	TRBJ2-7	.	TRBV11-1	CASSASTGSLEQYF	TGTGCCAGCAGCGCGTCGACAGGGTCCCTCGAGCAGTACTTC
.	TRBJ2-2	.	TRBV7-2	CASSVTRTNTGELFF	TGTGCCAGCAGCGTTACTAGAACGAACACCGGGGAGCTGTTTTTT
.	TRBJ1-1	.	TRBV3-1/TRBV3-2	CASSRVGGLAFF	TGTGCCAGCAGCCGGGTGGGAGGGTTGGCTTTCTTT
.	TRBJ2-5	.	TRBV7-2	CASSLMASEAQYF	TGTGCCAGCAGCTTAATGGCTTCAGAGGCCCAGTACTTC
.	TRBJ1-3	.	TRBV14	CASSHHSGNTIYF	TGTGCCAGCAGCCACCACTCTGGAAACACCATATATTTT
.	TRBJ2-2	.	TRBV5-1	CASSLASSGELFF	TGCGCCAGCAGCTTGGCGTCTAGCGGGGAGCTGTTTTTT
TRBD1	TRBJ1-1	.	TRBV2	CASSWDSQTTEAFF	TGTGCCAGCAGTTGGGACAGCCAGACCACTGAAGCTTTCTTT
TRBD1	TRBJ1-5	.	TRBV24-1	CATSDPGTGVAGPQHF	TGTGCCACCAGTGATCCCGGGACAGGCGTAGCGGGGCCCCAGCATTTT
.	TRBJ2-1	.	TRBV9	CASSVDVVSYNEQFF	TGTGCCAGCAGCGTAGACGTAGTATCCTACAATGAGCAGTTCTTC
TRBD2	TRBJ2-1	.	TRBV24-1	CATRREDYNEQFF	TGTGCCACCAGGCGGGAGGATTACAATGAGCAGTTCTTC
.	TRBJ2-1	.	TRBV11-1	CASSFQGSYNEQFF	TGTGCCAGCAGCTTTCAGGGCTCCTACAATGAGCAGTTCTTC
.	TRBJ2-7	.	TRBV7-2	CASSLIKQSYEQYF	TGTGCCAGCAGCTTAATTAAACAGTCCTACGAGCAGTACTTC
TRBD2	TRBJ2-7	.	TRBV5-1	CASSPGTSGRAQDEQYF	TGCGCCAGCAGCCCGGGGACTAGCGGGAGGGCCCAAGACGAGCAGTACTTC
.	TRBJ1-2	few	TRBV2	CASSRGGGYTF	TGTGCCAGCAGTCGGGGGGGCGGCTACACCTTC
TRBD2	TRBJ2-1	.	TRBV15	CATSARLAGVGNEQFF	TGTGCCACCAGCGCCAGACTAGCGGGGGTGGGTAATGAGCAGTTCTTC